This TCR beta chain was captured in a study of shared clonotypes between healthy human individuals. There are 18 residues in the CDR3. The V end was cut by 4 bases, the J end by 0 bases, with 19 bases between. Germline V gene data show CDR1 as MGHDK and CDR2 as SYGVNS. The assay was immunoSEQ multiplex PCR, and TCRdb's table has in-frame clones only and misses some. The repertoire has more than 80,000 clones, 67% of them found once; the top ten carry approximately 49%. Specimen: memory CD8+ T cells sorted from blood. Regarding subset: CD45RO+ cells pooled with CCR7-negative TemRA cells. The clonotype was recovered from a man younger than 40 in good health. This chain joins TRBV25-1 and TRBJ1-3; D gene unclear. The CDR3 bases are TGTGCCAGCAGTGGCCCGGTGCGCAGAGAACCCTCTGGAAACACCATATATTTT. Protein: CASSGPVRREPSGNTIYF. Based on the CDR3 plus reference TRBV25-1 and TRBJ1-3, the full variable domain is EADIYQTPRYLVIGTGKKITLECSQTMGHDKMYWYQQDPGMELHLIHYSYGVNSTEKGDLSSESTVSRIRTEHFPLTLESARPSHTSQYLCASSGPVRREPSGNTIYFGEGSWLTVV.